A single sample is the source of the 11 T cell receptor beta chains below, sequenced in a study of T cells after yellow fever vaccination (dated by TCRdb to 2018 to 2020). The intended sense of this specimen's treatment or condition label: live attenuated yellow fever vaccine strain. Library preparation used 5' RACE. Sequencing relied on an Illumina NovaSeq 6000. The public reads were quality trimmed at Q25 with fastp and then assembled into clones with MiXCR by TCRdb, keeping productive beta chains. One record per CDR3 amino acid sequence lists the most common genes and DNA. The sample includes approximately 450,000 distinct CDR3 sequences, with about 17% observed a single time. Over 15% of the sample is taken by the ten largest. Here the sequenced sample was PBMCs, taken before the yellow fever booster vaccination. Receptors originate from a man younger than 35 who received the YFV17D yellow fever vaccine.

The chain employs TRBV10-3 and TRBJ2-2, with a possible D match to TRBD2 (5 bases). V gave up 0 bases and J gave up 5 bases, with 10 bases separating them. The CDR3 has 15 residues. Germline V gives CDR1 ENHRY, CDR2 SYGVKD. The CDR3 here is CAISESRGFTGELFF. The CDR3 nucleotides are TGTGCCATCAGTGAGTCGAGAGGGTTTACCGGGGAGCTGTTTTTT.

The V call is TRBV12-3 or TRBV12-4, the J call TRBJ2-5; 8 nucleotides line up with TRBD2. The CDR3 has 14 residues. Losses at the gene ends were 3 bases for V and 5 bases for J; bases not matched to a gene: 5. CDR3 nucleotide sequence: TGTGCCAGCAGTTTTGGACTAGCCGGGGAGACCCAGTACTTC. This gives the protein CASSFGLAGETQYF.

The chain uses TRBV7-3 and TRBJ2-7; D is possibly TRBD2 (7 bases). The germline V gene has CDR1 SGHTA and CDR2 FQGTGA. CDR3 size: 13 residues. The V end lost 1 base, the J end lost 7 bases, and 11 bases lay between the germline ends. The CDR3 protein is CASSLRRGQEQYF. The CDR3 coding sequence is TGTGCCAGCAGCTTAAGGCGGGGGCAGGAGCAGTACTTC.

This clonotype was seen a handful of times. The chain is built from TRBV4-2 and TRBJ2-7, with 8 bases that match TRBD1. Unmatched junction bases numbered 6, after V lost 0 bases and J lost 5 bases. CDR1 LGHNA and CDR2 YNFKEQ come from the germline V gene. There are 15 residues in the CDR3. CDR3 protein: CASSQDGDRTDEQYF. The CDR3, as DNA: TGTGCCAGCAGCCAAGATGGGGACAGGACAGACGAGCAGTACTTC.

The chain links TRBV7-8 to TRBJ1-5; the D is unclear. The ends were cut back, 1 base at V and 0 bases at J, with 13 bases in the middle. The germline gives CDR1 SGHVS, CDR2 FQNEAQ. The CDR3 runs to 17 residues. The CDR3 sequence is CASSLEGRGYSNQPQHF. The CDR3 coding sequence is TGTGCCAGCAGCTTAGAAGGCAGAGGTTATAGCAATCAGCCCCAGCATTTT.

V gene TRBV10-1 combines with J gene TRBJ2-1; no definite D call. Germline values: CDR1 WNHNN, CDR2 SYGVQD (reference sequence). Deletions cut 3 bases from V and 12 bases from J, with 12 bases between. The CDR3 length is 12 residues. The CDR3 nucleotides are TGCGCCAGCAGTGATGAAAGGATGGGGCAGTTCTTC. It is translated as CASSDERMGQFF.

The chain uses TRBV3-1 and TRBJ2-1, with 7 positions matching TRBD2. The CDR3 runs 17 residues. V trimming: 0 bases; J trimming: 3 bases; junction bases outside the gene matches: 8. Germline assignment: CDR1 LGHDT and CDR2 YNNKEL (reference sequence). The chain's CDR3 is CASSQDLGSGGYNEQFF. CDR3 DNA: TGTGCCAGCAGCCAAGATCTGGGATCGGGGGGCTACAATGAGCAGTTCTTC.

This clonotype showed up many times. The chain has TRBV12-3 or TRBV12-4 and TRBJ2-7; D gene uncertain. The germline V and J ends were trimmed by 1 base and 4 bases, with 11 bases remaining between them. CDR3 size: 14 residues. The CDR3 DNA is TGTGCCAGCAGTTTAGGCGCGGCCCTATACGAGCAGTACGTC. Residues: CASSLGAALYEQYV.

J is TRBJ2-5 and V is TRBV6-5; 7 bases are shared with TRBD1. The CDR3 extends over 14 amino acids. After removal of 4 bases from V and 5 bases from J, the junction contained 7 bases not matched to a gene. Per the germline V gene, CDR1 is MNHEY and CDR2 is SVGAGI. As DNA, the CDR3 is TGTGCCAGCAGTTCCCAGGGGGACCCGGAGACCCAGTACTTC. Residues: CASSSQGDPETQYF.

V and J are TRBV7-9 and TRBJ1-1; 7 bases are a match to TRBD1. The CDR3 length is 14 residues. Germline trimming cut 2 bases from V and 6 bases from J; bases unmatched to any gene: 6. Germline lookup yields CDR1 SEHNR and CDR2 FQNEAQ (reference sequence). As DNA, the CDR3 is TGTGCCAGCAGCTTACTACAGGGGAGGGCTGAAGCTTTCTTT. Translated: CASSLLQGRAEAFF. Using reference TRBV7-9 and TRBJ1-1 for the parts outside the CDR3, the full variable domain is DTGVSQNPRHKITKRGQNVTFRCDPISEHNRLYWYRQTLGQGPEFLTYFQNEAQLEKSRLLSDRFSAERPKGSFSTLEIQRTEQGDSAMYLCASSLLQGRAEAFFGQGTRLTVV.

This clonotype was detected a few times. The J gene is TRBJ1-6, the V gene TRBV20-1; TRBD1 might be the D (6 bases). This CDR3 region has 16 residues. With 3 bases removed from V and 1 base from J, the gap between germline ends came to 13 bases. CDR1 is DFQATT and CDR2 is SNEGSKA in the germline V gene (reference sequence). The CDR3 nucleotides are TGCAGTGCTAGCGGGACATTAAGGTCCTATAATTCACCCCTCCACTTT. Translation: CSASGTLRSYNSPLHF.